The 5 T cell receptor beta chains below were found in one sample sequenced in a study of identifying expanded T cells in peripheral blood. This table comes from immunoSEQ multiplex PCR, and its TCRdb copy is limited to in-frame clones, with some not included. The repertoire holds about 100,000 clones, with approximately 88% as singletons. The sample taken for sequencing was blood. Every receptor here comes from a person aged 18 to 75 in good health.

CDR3 protein: CASSNGVSGYTF. CDR3 DNA sequence: TGTGCCAGCTCGAATGGGGTTAGTGGCTACACCTTC. The chain links TRBV2 to TRBJ1-2, with D hard to call. V was trimmed by 8 bases and J by 7 bases, leaving 14 bases between them. Germline V gene lookup returns CDR1 SNHLY and CDR2 FYNNEI. The CDR3 covers 12 residues.

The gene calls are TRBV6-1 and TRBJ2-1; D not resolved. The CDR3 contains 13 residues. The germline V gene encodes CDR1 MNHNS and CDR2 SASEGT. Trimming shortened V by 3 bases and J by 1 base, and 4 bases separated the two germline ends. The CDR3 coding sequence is TGTGCCAGCAGTGATTTATCCTACAATGAGCAGTTCTTC. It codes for CASSDLSYNEQFF.

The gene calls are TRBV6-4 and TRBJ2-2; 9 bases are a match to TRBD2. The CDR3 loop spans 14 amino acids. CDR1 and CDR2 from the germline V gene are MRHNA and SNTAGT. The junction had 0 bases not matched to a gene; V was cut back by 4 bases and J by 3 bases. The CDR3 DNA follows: TGTGCCAGCAGTGTAGCGGGAGACACCGGGGAGCTGTTTTTT. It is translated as CASSVAGDTGELFF.

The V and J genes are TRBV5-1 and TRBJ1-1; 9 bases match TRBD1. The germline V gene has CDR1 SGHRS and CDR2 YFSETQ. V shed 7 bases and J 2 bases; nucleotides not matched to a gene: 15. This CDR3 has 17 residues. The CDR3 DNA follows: TGCGCCAGCCGGCCTGACAGGGGGATGTTGGTAAACACTGAAGCTTTCTTT. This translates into CASRPDRGMLVNTEAFF.

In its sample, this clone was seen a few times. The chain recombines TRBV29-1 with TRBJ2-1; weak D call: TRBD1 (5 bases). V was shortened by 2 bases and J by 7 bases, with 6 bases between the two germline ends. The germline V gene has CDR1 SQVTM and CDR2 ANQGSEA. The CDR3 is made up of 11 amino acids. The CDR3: CSVEKGNEQFF. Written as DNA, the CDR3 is TGCAGCGTTGAAAAGGGGAATGAGCAGTTCTTC.